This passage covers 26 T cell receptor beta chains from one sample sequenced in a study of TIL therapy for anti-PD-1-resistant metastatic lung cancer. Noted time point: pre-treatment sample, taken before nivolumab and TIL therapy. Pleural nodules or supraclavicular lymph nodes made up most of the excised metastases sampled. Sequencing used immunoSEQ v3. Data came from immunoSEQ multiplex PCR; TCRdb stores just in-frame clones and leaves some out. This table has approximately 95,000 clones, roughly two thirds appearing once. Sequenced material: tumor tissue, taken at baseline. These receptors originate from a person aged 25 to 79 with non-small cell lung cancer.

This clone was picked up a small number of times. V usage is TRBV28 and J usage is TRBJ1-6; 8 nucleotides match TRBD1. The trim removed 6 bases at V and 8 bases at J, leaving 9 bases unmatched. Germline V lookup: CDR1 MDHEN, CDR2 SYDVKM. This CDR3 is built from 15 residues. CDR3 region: CASRLGQGAYSPLHF. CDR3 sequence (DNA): TGTGCCAGCAGACTAGGACAGGGCGCTTATTCACCCCTCCACTTT.

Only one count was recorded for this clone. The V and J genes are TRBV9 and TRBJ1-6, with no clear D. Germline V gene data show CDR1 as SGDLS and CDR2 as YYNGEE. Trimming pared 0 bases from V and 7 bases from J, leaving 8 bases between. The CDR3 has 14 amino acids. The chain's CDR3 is CASSVAWQNSPLHF. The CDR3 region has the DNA TGTGCCAGCAGCGTAGCCTGGCAGAATTCACCCCTCCACTTT.

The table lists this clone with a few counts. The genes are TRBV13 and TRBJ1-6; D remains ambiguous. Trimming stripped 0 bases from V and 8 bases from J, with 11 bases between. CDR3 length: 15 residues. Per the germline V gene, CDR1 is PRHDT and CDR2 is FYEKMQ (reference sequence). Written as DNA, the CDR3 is TGTGCCAGCAGCTTAGGGCGGGTGAATTATTCACCCCTCCACTTT. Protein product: CASSLGRVNYSPLHF. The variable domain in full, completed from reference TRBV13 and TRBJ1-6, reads AAGVIQSPRHLIKEKRETATLKCYPIPRHDTVYWYQQGPGQDPQFLISFYEKMQSDKGSIPDRFSAQQFSDYHSELNMSSLELGDSALYFCASSLGRVNYSPLHFGNGTRLTVT.

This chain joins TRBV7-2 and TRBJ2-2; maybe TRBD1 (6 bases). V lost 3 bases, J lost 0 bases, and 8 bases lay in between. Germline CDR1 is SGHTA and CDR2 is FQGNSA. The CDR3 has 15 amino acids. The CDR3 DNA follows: TGTGCCAGCAGCTTCGGACAGACGAACACCGGGGAGCTGTTTTTT. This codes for CASSFGQTNTGELFF.

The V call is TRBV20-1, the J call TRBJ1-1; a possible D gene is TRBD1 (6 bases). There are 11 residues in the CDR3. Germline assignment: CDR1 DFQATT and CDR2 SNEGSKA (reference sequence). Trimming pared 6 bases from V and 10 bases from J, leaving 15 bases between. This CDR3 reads CSARGGVGAFF. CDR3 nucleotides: TGCAGTGCCCGAGGGGGGGTTGGAGCTTTCTTT.

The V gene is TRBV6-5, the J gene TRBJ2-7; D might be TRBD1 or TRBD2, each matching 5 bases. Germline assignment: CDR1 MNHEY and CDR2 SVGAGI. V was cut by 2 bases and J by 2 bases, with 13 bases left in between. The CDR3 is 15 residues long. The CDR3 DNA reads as TGTGCCAGCAGTTACAGGGACCGCGGACCCTACGAGCAGTACTTC. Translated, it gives CASSYRDRGPYEQYF.

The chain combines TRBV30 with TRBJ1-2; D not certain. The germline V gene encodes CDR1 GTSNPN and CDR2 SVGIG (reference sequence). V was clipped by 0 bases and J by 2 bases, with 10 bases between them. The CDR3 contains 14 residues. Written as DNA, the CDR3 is TGTGCCTGGAGTGTATGGGCAGGAAACTATGGCTACACCTTC. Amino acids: CAWSVWAGNYGYTF.

The CDR3 sequence is CASSFNKINNSPLHF. The CDR3 region has the DNA TGTGCCAGCAGCTTTAATAAGATTAATAATTCACCCCTCCACTTT. V gene TRBV11-2 combines with J gene TRBJ1-6; D gene unclear. This CDR3 spans 15 amino acids. The germline CDR1 and CDR2 sequences are SGHAT and FQNNGV. V was cut by 3 bases and J by 5 bases, with 11 bases left in between.

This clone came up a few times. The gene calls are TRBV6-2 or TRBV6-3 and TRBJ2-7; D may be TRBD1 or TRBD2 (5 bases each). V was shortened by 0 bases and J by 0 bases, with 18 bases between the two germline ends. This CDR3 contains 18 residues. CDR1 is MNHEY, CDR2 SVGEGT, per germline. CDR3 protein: CASSYSAPGIGTSYEQYF. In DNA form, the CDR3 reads TGTGCCAGCAGTTACTCCGCCCCGGGAATTGGGACCTCCTACGAGCAGTACTTC.

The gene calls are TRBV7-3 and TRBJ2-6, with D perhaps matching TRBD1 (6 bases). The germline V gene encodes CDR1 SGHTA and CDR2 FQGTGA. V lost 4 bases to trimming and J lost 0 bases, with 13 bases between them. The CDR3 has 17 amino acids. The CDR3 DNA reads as TGTGCCAGCAGCTCACAGGGAGCCAGCTCTGGGGCCAACGTCCTGACTTTC. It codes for CASSSQGASSGANVLTF.

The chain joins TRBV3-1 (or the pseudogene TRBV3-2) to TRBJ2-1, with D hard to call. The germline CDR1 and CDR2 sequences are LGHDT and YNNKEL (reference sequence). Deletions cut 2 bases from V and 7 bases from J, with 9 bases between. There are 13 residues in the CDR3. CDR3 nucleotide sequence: TGTGCCAGCAGCCAACATTTGATAAATGAGCAGTTCTTC. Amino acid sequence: CASSQHLINEQFF.

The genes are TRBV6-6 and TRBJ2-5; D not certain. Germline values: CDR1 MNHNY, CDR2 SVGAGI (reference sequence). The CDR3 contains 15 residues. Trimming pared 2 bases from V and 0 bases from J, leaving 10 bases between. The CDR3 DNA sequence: TGTGCCAGCAGTTACAATAATGCGTACCAAGAGACCCAGTACTTC. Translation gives CASSYNNAYQETQYF.

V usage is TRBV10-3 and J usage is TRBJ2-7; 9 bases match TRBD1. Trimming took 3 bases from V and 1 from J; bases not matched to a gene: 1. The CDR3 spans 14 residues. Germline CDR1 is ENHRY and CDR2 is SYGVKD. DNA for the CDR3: TGTGCCATCAGTGACGGACAGGGGTCCTACGAGCAGTACTTC. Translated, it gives CAISDGQGSYEQYF.

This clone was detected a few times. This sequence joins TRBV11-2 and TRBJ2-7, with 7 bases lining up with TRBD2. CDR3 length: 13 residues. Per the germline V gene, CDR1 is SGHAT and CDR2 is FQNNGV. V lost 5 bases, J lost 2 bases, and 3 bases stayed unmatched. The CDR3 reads CASSPSGAYEQYF. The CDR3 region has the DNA TGTGCCAGCAGCCCTAGCGGAGCCTACGAGCAGTACTTC.

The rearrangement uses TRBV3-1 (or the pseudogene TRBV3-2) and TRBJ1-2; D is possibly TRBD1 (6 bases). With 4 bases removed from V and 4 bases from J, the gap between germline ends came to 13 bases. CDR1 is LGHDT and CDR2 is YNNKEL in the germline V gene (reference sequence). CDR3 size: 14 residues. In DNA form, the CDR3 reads TGTGCCAGCAGCCTTACGAACAGGGCCTATGGCTACACCTTC. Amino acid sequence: CASSLTNRAYGYTF.

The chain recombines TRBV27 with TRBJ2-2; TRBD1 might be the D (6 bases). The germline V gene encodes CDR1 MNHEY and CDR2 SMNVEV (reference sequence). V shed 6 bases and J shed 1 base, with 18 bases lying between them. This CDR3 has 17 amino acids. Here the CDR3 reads CASSPRGTTENTGELFF. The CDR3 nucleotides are TGTGCCAGCAGCCCGAGGGGGACGACAGAGAACACCGGGGAGCTGTTTTTT.

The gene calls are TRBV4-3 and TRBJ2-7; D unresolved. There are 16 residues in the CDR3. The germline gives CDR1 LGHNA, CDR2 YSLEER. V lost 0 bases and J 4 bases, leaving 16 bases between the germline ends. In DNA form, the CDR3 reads TGCGCCAGCAGCCAAGAGCATGGCTCCCGTTCTTACGAGCAGTACTTC. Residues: CASSQEHGSRSYEQYF.

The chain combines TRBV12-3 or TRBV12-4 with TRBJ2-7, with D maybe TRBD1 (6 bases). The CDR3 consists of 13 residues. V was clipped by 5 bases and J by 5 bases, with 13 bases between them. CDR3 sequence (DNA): TGTGCCAGCAGTCCTCAGGGGACCAACGAGCAGTACTTC. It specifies CASSPQGTNEQYF.

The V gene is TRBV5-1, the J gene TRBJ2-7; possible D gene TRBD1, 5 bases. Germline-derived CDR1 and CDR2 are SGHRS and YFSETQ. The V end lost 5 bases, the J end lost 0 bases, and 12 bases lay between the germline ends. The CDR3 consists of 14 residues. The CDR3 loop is CASRGLITSYEQYF. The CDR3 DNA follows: TGCGCCAGCAGGGGGCTGATCACCTCCTACGAGCAGTACTTC.

CDR3 sequence: CVRSLALGSRAIPPYSNQPQHF. For the CDR3, the DNA is TGTGTCAGAAGCTTAGCACTCGGGAGCAGGGCCATACCCCCCTATAGCAATCAGCCCCAGCATTTT. The chain has TRBV7-5 and TRBJ1-5. TRBV7-5 counts as a pseudogene. The CDR3 is 22 amino acids.

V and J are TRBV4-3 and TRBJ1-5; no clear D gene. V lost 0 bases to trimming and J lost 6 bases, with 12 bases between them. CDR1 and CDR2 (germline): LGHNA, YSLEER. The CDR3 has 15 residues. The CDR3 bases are TGCGCCAGCAGCCAAGATCAAGGAATCGGTCAGCCCCAGCATTTT. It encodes CASSQDQGIGQPQHF.

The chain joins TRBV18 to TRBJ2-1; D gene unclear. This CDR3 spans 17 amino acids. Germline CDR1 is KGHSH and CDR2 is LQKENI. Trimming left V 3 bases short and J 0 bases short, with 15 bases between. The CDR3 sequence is CASSPPPVVPSYNEQFF. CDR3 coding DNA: TGTGCCAGCTCACCGCCCCCCGTGGTTCCCTCCTACAATGAGCAGTTCTTC.

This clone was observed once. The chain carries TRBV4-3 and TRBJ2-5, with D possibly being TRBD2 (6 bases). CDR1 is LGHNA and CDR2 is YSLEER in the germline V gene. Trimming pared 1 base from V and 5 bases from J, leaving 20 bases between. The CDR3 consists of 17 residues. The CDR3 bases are TGCGCCAGCAGCCAAGGAAGGGGAGTAGCGGCTTTTGAGACCCAGTACTTC. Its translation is CASSQGRGVAAFETQYF.

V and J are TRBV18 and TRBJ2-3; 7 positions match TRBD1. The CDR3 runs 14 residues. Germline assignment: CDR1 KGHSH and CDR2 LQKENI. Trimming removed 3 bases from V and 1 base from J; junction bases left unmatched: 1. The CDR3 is CASSPGQGTDTQYF. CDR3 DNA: TGTGCCAGCTCACCTGGACAGGGCACAGATACGCAGTATTTT.

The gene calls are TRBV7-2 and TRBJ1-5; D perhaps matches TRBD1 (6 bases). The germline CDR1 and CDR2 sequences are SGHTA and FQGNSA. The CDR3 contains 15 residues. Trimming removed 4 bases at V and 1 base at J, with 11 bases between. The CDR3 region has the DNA TGTGCCAGCAGCTCGGACAGCGCAAGCAATCAGCCCCAGCATTTT. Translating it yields CASSSDSASNQPQHF. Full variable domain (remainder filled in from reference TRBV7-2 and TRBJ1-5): GAGVSQSPSNKVTEKGKDVELRCDPISGHTALYWYRQSLGQGLEFLIYFQGNSAPDKSGLPSDRFSAERTGGSVSTLTIQRTQQEDSAVYLCASSSDSASNQPQHFGDGTRLSIL.

The chain's CDR3 is CASSEIAGELGDEQFF. Here the CDR3 DNA reads TGTGCCAGCAGTGAAATAGCGGGAGAGCTAGGAGATGAGCAGTTCTTC. The V gene is TRBV6-4, the J gene TRBJ2-1; TRBD2 aligns across 9 bases. The germline V gene has CDR1 MRHNA and CDR2 SNTAGT. The CDR3 covers 16 residues. Trimming removed 3 bases from V and 8 bases from J; junction bases left unmatched: 11.